Shown below are 15 T cell receptor beta chains from a single sample sequenced in a study of T cells in Graves' hyperthyroidism and ophthalmopathy. Amplified regions were TCR beta CDR3 sequences from RNA transcripts. TCR CDR3 underwent first-round RT-PCR with the HTBI primer set. TCRdb reanalysed the multiplex PCR reads using MiXCR and keeps one entry per CDR3 protein. The sample lists over 700,000 distinct CDR3 sequences, 38% occurring once. Sequencing was done on a sample of blood. The receptors stem from a man younger than 30 with Graves' hyperthyroidism.

V usage is TRBV7-2 and J usage is TRBJ1-1, with 7 positions matching TRBD1. The CDR3 runs 13 residues. V dropped 11 bases and J dropped 3; count of bases not matched to a gene: 9. Germline CDR1 and CDR2: SGHTA and FQGNSA. This CDR3 reads CAWIWQGDTEAFF. The CDR3 DNA is TGTGCCTGGATTTGGCAGGGGGACACTGAAGCTTTCTTT.

This chain joins TRBV7-8 and TRBJ1-5; D unresolved. Germline V gives CDR1 SGHVS, CDR2 FQNEAQ. The V and J ends lost 6 bases and 5 bases respectively, with 17 bases between them. The CDR3 runs to 15 residues. CDR3 nucleotides: TGTGCCAGCAGTTTCCCACCCACCTCTTATCAGCCCCAGCATTTT. Translated, it gives CASSFPPTSYQPQHF.

The J gene is TRBJ2-1, the V gene TRBV29-1, with 8 bases matching TRBD2. CDR3 length: 14 amino acids. Germline CDR1 reads SQVTM; CDR2 reads ANQGSEA. J lost 5 bases, V lost 4 bases, and 7 bases had no gene match. The CDR3 region has the DNA TGCAGCGTTGGAAGCGGGAGAGGGGACAATGAGCAGTTCTTC. This sequence encodes CSVGSGRGDNEQFF.

There are many counts of this clonotype. CDR3 amino acids: CASSGRMGTEAFF. In DNA, the CDR3 is TGTGCCAGCAGTGGCAGGATGGGCACTGAAGCTTTCTTT. The rearrangement links TRBV2 to TRBJ1-1; D ambiguous. CDR3 length: 13 residues. V was trimmed by 4 bases and J by 4 bases, leaving 10 bases between them. Germline CDR1 and CDR2: SNHLY and FYNNEI. The full variable domain, in which reference TRBV2 and TRBJ1-1 provide the parts outside the CDR3, is EPEVTQTPSHQVTQMGQEVILRCVPISNHLYFYWYRQILGQKVEFLVSFYNNEISEKSEIFDDQFSVERPDGSNFTLKIRSTKLEDSAMYFCASSGRMGTEAFFGQGTRLTVV.

This clonotype was observed a few times. CDR3 in amino acids: CASSPGAGGTQYF. For the CDR3, the DNA is TGTGCCAGCAGCCCCGGAGCGGGAGGGACCCAGTACTTC. The chain carries TRBV7-3 and TRBJ2-5, with TRBD2 identical over 9 bases. Germline V gene sequence: CDR1 SGHTA, CDR2 FQGTGA. V gave up 5 bases and J gave up 7 bases; unmatched junction bases: 5. The CDR3 has 13 residues.

This clonotype appeared a single time. A read error is possible here, since a much larger clone lies one base away. The chain recombines TRBV10-3 with TRBJ1-2; TRBD1 is a possible D gene (6 bases). Germline CDR1 is ENHRY and CDR2 is SYGVKD. The CDR3 is 16 amino acids. The CDR3 spells CAIGEPFGQTNYGYTF. The CDR3 DNA reads as TGTGCCATCGGTGAGCCCTTTGGACAGACCAACTATGGCTACACCTTC.

This clonotype was picked up a small number of times. The chain combines TRBV29-1 with TRBJ2-5; tentatively, D is TRBD2 (6 bases). This CDR3 contains 13 residues. V was clipped by 8 bases and J by 7 bases, with 20 bases between them. Germline V CDR1 and CDR2: SQVTM, ANQGSEA. The CDR3, as DNA: TGCAGCTCTGGAGGGCCTACGGGGTGGACCCAGTACTTC. This gives the protein CSSGGPTGWTQYF.

In this sample, this clonotype turned up many times. The chain is built from TRBV15 and TRBJ1-1; unclear D gene. There are 14 residues in the CDR3. CDR1 is LNHNV, CDR2 YYDKDF, per germline (reference sequence). V lost 5 bases and J lost 5, with 15 bases in between. The CDR3 nucleotides are TGTGCCACCAGCCCCGGTAGCTTAGGGACTGAAGCTTTCTTT. The encoded protein is CATSPGSLGTEAFF.

V is TRBV25-1 and J is TRBJ2-5, with 12 bases lining up with TRBD2. Germline trimming cut 6 bases from V and 2 bases from J; bases unmatched to any gene: 10. The CDR3 consists of 17 residues. Germline V gives CDR1 MGHDK, CDR2 SYGVNS. The CDR3 loop reads CASSSHLLAGGQETQYF. CDR3 bases: TGTGCCAGCAGCTCCCACCTACTAGCGGGAGGACAAGAGACCCAGTACTTC.

The J gene is TRBJ1-1, the V gene TRBV4-3; D unresolved. Between the trimmed V and J ends, which lost 1 base and 0 bases, there was a span of 12 bases. Germline V gene data show CDR1 as LGHNA and CDR2 as YSLEER. The CDR3 has 16 amino acids. CDR3 bases: TGCGCCAGCAGCCAAGTAGTATGGCTGCTGAACACTGAAGCTTTCTTT. This encodes CASSQVVWLLNTEAFF.

Many counts were recorded for this clonotype. V usage is TRBV7-6 and J usage is TRBJ2-5; no firm D call. V was pared by 5 bases and J by 5 bases, with 18 bases between. Germline V gene lookup returns CDR1 SGHVS and CDR2 FNYEAQ. This CDR3 has 15 residues. CDR3 sequence reads: CASSPPDTLMETQYF. The DNA of the CDR3 is TGTGCCAGCAGCCCACCTGATACCCTAATGGAGACCCAGTACTTC.

This clonotype has a count of ten or more. CDR3 protein: CASSPQGNTIYF. The DNA for the CDR3 is TGTGCCAGCAGTCCACAGGGAAACACCATATATTTT. The rearrangement uses TRBV7-9 and TRBJ1-3; D is unclear. The CDR3 is 12 amino acids. V lost 6 bases and J 4 bases, leaving 7 bases between the germline ends. CDR1 is SEHNR, CDR2 FQNEAQ, per germline (reference sequence).

This clonotype turned up a few times. V usage is TRBV4-3 and J usage is TRBJ2-7; 10 bases agree with TRBD1. Trimming removed 5 bases from V and 7 bases from J; junction bases left unmatched: 14. In germline, CDR1 is LGHNA, CDR2 YSLEER. The CDR3 has 16 residues. CDR3 in DNA: TGCGCCAGCAGCACGCATACCGGGACAGGGGAGGAAGAGCAGTACTTC. It is translated as CASSTHTGTGEEEQYF.

The chain carries TRBV9 and TRBJ2-2; D might be TRBD2 (5 bases). Germline CDR1 is SGDLS and CDR2 is YYNGEE. V was pared by 0 bases and J by 2 bases, with 11 bases between. The CDR3 extends over 16 amino acids. The CDR3 sequence is CASSVGGQINTGELFF. Here the CDR3 DNA reads TGTGCCAGCAGCGTAGGCGGGCAGATTAACACCGGGGAGCTGTTTTTT.

Ten or more counts support this clonotype. The rearrangement uses TRBV10-3 and TRBJ1-5, with D tentatively TRBD1 (5 bases). The CDR3 has 16 residues. CDR1 ENHRY and CDR2 SYGVKD come from the germline V gene. Deletions cut 0 bases from V and 2 bases from J, with 11 bases between. CDR3 residues: CAISESAGGGNQPQHF. For the CDR3, the DNA is TGTGCCATCAGTGAGTCCGCCGGGGGTGGCAATCAGCCCCAGCATTTT.